One and the same sample provided the 4 T cell receptor beta chains below, sequenced in a study of blood T cell repertoires in COVID-19. Profiling relied on immunoSEQ multiplex PCR, and the TCRdb table lists in-frame clones only, not all of them. Of 140,000 to 150,000 clones in the sample, roughly nine tenths were seen once. The sample consisted of peripheral blood. These receptors originate from a human donor in a cohort sampled during active COVID-19.

This clone was found once. This rearrangement joins TRBV7-3 to TRBJ2-3; 8 bases match TRBD2. The CDR3 consists of 18 residues. Germline V gene lookup returns CDR1 SGHTA and CDR2 FQGTGA. Trimming removed 2 bases from V and 1 base from J; junction bases left unmatched: 11. The CDR3 DNA reads TGTGCCAGCAGCTTATTGCCTCGCGGGGGGCGGGGCACAGATACGCAGTATTTT. Amino acids: CASSLLPRGGRGTDTQYF.

V gene TRBV6-2 or TRBV6-3 combines with J gene TRBJ1-5, with D possibly matching TRBD1 (6 bases). Germline V gene lookup returns CDR1 MNHEY and CDR2 SVGEGT. The CDR3 consists of 20 residues. Between the trimmed V and J ends, which lost 2 bases and 0 bases, there was a span of 23 bases. DNA of the CDR3: TGTGCCAGCAGTTACGATCTGGGGACATCGAGCCTGATTAGCAATCAGCCCCAGCATTTT. Protein product: CASSYDLGTSSLISNQPQHF.

The count of this clone is one. The chain couples TRBV5-3 to TRBJ2-2, with 12 bases matching TRBD2. TRBV5-3 is an ORF; its function is uncertain. CDR3 size: 18 residues. V lost 4 bases and J lost 1; bases outside the gene matches: 8. The CDR3 DNA follows: TGTGCCAGAAGCGTGCAGGGACTAGCGGGCTGGAACACCGGGGAGCTGTTTTTT. It yields the protein CARSVQGLAGWNTGELFF.

The CDR3 sequence: CASSTLRGDTQYF. The CDR3 coding sequence is TGTGCCAGCAGCACCCTACGTGGAGATACGCAGTATTTT. The genes are TRBV9 and TRBJ2-3; D call uncertain. CDR1 and CDR2 from the germline V gene are SGDLS and YYNGEE. The V gene lost 4 bases and the J gene lost 5 bases, with 11 bases spanning the gap. CDR3 length: 13 amino acids.